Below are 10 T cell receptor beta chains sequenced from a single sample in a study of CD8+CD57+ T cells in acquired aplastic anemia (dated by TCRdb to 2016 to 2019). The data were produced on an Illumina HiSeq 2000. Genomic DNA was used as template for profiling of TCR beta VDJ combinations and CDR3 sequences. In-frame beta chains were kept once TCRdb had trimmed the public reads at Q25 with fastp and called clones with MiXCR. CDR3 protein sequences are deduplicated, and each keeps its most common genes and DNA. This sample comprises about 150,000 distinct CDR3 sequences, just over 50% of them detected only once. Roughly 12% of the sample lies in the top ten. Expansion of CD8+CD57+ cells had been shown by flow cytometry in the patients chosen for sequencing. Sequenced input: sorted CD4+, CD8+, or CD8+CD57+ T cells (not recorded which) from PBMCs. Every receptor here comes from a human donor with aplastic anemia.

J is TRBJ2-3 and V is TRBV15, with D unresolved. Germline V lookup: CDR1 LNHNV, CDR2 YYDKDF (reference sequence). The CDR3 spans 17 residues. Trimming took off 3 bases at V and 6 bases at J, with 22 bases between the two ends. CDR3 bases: TGTGCCACCAGCAGTCCACAACACGATTATGCTGTGGATACGCAGTATTTT. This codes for CATSSPQHDYAVDTQYF.

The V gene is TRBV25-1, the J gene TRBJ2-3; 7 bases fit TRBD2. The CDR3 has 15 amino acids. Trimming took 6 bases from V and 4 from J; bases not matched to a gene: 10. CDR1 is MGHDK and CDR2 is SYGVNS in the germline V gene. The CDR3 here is CASSRGGTWADTQYF. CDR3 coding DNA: TGTGCCAGCAGCCGCGGGGGAACATGGGCAGATACGCAGTATTTT.

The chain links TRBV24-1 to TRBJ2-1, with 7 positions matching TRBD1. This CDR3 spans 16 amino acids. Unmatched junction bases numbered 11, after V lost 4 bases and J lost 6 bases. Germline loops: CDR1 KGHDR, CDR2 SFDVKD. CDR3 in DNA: TGTGCCACCAGTGAAACAAGGGGGCTTAGAGGCAATGAGCAGTTCTTC. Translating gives CATSETRGLRGNEQFF.

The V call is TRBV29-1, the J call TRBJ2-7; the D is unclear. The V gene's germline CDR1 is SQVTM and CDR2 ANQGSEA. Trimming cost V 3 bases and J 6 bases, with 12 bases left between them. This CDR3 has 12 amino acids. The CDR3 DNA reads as TGCAGCGTTGAGCGGCTAGGATTCGAGCAGTACTTC. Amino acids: CSVERLGFEQYF.

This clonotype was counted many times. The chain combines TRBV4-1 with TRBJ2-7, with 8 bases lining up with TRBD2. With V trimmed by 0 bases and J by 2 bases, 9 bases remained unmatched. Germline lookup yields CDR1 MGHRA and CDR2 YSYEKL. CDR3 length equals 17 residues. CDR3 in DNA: TGCGCCAGCAGCCAAGACCCCGAGGCGGGGGGCACCTACGAGCAGTACTTC. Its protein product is CASSQDPEAGGTYEQYF.

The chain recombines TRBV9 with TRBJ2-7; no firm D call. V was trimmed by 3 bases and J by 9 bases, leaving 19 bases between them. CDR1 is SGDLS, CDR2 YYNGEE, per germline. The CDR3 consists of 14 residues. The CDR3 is CASSGTQSSPAQYF. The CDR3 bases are TGTGCCAGCAGCGGCACACAGAGCTCCCCGGCGCAGTACTTC.

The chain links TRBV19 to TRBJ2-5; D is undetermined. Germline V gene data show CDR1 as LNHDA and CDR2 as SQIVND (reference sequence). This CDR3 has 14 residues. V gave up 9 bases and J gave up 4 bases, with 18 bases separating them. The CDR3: CASSQDGFTETQYF. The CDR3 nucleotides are TGTGCCAGCAGCCAAGATGGGTTTACAGAGACCCAGTACTTC.

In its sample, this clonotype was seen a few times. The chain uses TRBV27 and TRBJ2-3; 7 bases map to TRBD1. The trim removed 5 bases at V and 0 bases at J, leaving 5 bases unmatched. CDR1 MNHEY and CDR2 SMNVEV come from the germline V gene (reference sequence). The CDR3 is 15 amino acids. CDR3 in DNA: TGTGCCAGCAGTCCCGGGACAGTCAGCACAGATACGCAGTATTTT. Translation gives CASSPGTVSTDTQYF.

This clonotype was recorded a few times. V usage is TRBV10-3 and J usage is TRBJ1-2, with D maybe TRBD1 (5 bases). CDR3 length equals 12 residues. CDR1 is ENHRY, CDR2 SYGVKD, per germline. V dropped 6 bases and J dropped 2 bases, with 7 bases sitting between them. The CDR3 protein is CAIRGPNYGYTF. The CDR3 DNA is TGTGCCATCAGGGGGCCAAACTATGGCTACACCTTC.

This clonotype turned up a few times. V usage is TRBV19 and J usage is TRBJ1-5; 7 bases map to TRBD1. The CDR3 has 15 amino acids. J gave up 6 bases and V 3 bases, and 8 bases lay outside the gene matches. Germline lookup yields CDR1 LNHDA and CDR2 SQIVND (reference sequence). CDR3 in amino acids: CASSMGGGGLQPQHF. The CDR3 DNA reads TGTGCCAGTAGTATGGGGGGAGGGGGCCTTCAGCCCCAGCATTTT. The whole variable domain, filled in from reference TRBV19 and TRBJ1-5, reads DGGITQSPKYLFRKEGQNVTLSCEQNLNHDAMYWYRQDPGQGLRLIYYSQIVNDFQKGDIAEGYSVSREKKESFPLTVTSAQKNPTAFYLCASSMGGGGLQPQHFGDGTRLSIL.